These 5 T cell receptor beta chains were sequenced from one sample in a study of cytomegalovirus exposure and HLA in healthy donors (dated by TCRdb to about 2017). Libraries came from the immunoSEQ multiplex PCR assay. For the multiplex PCR, a mixture combining 60 forward primers for TCR Vbeta segments and 13 reverse primers for TCR Jbeta segments was used. In TCRdb, the immuneACCESS table is reduced to in-frame sequences with V and J assigned. These tables do not hold every clone; where another copy was compared, an unresolved V gene accounts for under half, and the others remain unexplained. The sample yields 150,000 to 200,000 clones; approximately 79% were counted once. The ten largest clones take up roughly 2% of the sample. The sample consisted of PBMCs. The receptors originated from a man aged 40-49 years in good health and CMV-seronegative.

This chain connects TRBV28 to TRBJ1-1; TRBD1 matches 10 bases. CDR1 MDHEN and CDR2 SYDVKM come from the germline V gene. Germline trimming cut 6 bases from V and 6 bases from J; bases unmatched to any gene: 13. The CDR3 spans 16 residues. The CDR3 sequence is CASRVPGQGLGSEAFF. Here the CDR3 DNA reads TGTGCCAGCAGGGTTCCGGGACAGGGGCTTGGCTCTGAAGCTTTCTTT.

This chain connects TRBV19 to TRBJ2-7; 8 bases match TRBD1. The ends lost 3 bases at V and 7 bases at J; junction bases unmatched: 17. Germline CDR1 and CDR2: LNHDA and SQIVND (reference sequence). The CDR3 contains 17 residues. The CDR3 protein is CASSIFPTGTGLEEQYF. The CDR3 DNA sequence: TGTGCCAGTAGTATCTTCCCAACCGGGACAGGCCTCGAAGAGCAGTACTTC.

The chain uses TRBV11-3 and TRBJ2-2; D might be TRBD1 (6 bases). Germline CDR1 reads SGHNT; CDR2 reads YENEEA. The CDR3 consists of 15 residues. Trimming shortened V by 5 bases and J by 2 bases, and 12 bases separated the two germline ends. CDR3 sequence (DNA): TGTGCCAGCAGCCAAGGGGGTAGTAACACCGGGGAGCTGTTTTTT. Translated: CASSQGGSNTGELFF.

This clone was seen a few times. This chain joins TRBV11-2 and TRBJ1-3, with 7 positions matching TRBD1. With 5 bases clipped from V and 4 bases from J, the junction kept 5 bases outside the gene matches. CDR1 is SGHAT, CDR2 FQNNGV, per germline. This CDR3 has 14 amino acids. The DNA of the CDR3 is TGTGCCAGCAGCGTTGGGACAGTCGGAAACACCATATATTTT. Protein: CASSVGTVGNTIYF.

This clone was observed a handful of times. The chain couples TRBV29-1 to TRBJ2-1; D is perhaps TRBD2 (6 bases). Germline V gene sequence: CDR1 SQVTM, CDR2 ANQGSEA. The CDR3 is 14 amino acids. The V end lost 3 bases, the J end lost 2 bases, and 11 bases lay between the germline ends. The CDR3 nucleotides read TGCAGCGTTGATCCGGGAGTCGCCTACAATGAGCAGTTCTTC. Protein sequence: CSVDPGVAYNEQFF.